Sequencing of this T cell receptor (beta chain) was carried out in a study of blood T cell repertoires in COVID-19 (dated by TCRdb to the early 2020s). Study-wide context: The collaborator samples originated in the United States, Italy and Spain and spanned the acute and convalescent phases of COVID-19. Deeply sampled blood TCRbeta repertoires from subjects exposed to, actively infected with, or recovered from COVID-19 were included in the dataset. The material from the prospective study consisted of cDNA or gDNA derived from T cells, B-cell-depleted T cells, or PBMCs. The sample metadata nearly always contained a de-identified subject ID, COVID-19 status, age in years and sex. The samples were drawn from the first 160 participants of the ongoing ImmuneRACE study and from more than 1,000 subjects provided by 6 global collaborators. Where HLA class I and class II types were available, the types were taken from metadata supplied by the sample provider, not from assay-based typing. A freely available public database, intended as a resource for researchers studying the immune response to SARS-CoV-2, is where the repertoires were released.

In its sample, this clone was seen once. Its antigen target is currently unknown. No much larger clone exists at a distance of one base, and base qualities are not known. TCRbeta CDR3 regions were amplified from genomic DNA using the immunoSEQ Assay, a bias-controlled multiplex PCR. The study's own analysis went as follows. The number of nucleated cells in each sample was estimated from the amplification of reference gene primers within the assay. To quantify the absolute abundance of each unique TCRbeta CDR3 rearrangement, sequence reads were collapsed and filtered. For each sample, productive Simpson clonality was calculated as the square root of Simpson's diversity index across productive rearrangements. Sourced from immuneACCESS, this table was stored by TCRdb with only in-frame sequences that have V and J called. A share of the clones is absent; for the studies checked, an unresolved V gene accounts for under half, and the remainder has no known explanation. V and J calls and clone size are copied from that table; D and trimming were computed from the DNA. This sample is represented by about 60,000 clones; about 77% of them were singletons. Of the sample, about 25% falls within the top ten clones.

What the study reported, not specific to this receptor: Clinical and demographic metadata were provided uncurated, with the amount varying by source and participant.

The collaborating institutions used their own protocols to collect whole blood in K2EDTA tubes. For TCRbeta analysis, collaborator samples were shipped as frozen whole blood, as isolated PBMCs, or as DNA extracted from either sample type. The origin of this receptor is a human donor in a cohort sampled during active COVID-19. What was sequenced was peripheral blood.

DNA sequence: TGTGCCAGTAGTCTAGCGTGGCGGAGGTCGCGGACTGAAGCTTTCTTT. Its protein reads: CASSLAWRRSRTEAFF. The chain is made from TRBV19 and TRBJ1-1; no D gene can be assigned with confidence. Including cysteine and phenylalanine, the CDR3 has 16 amino acids. Solely the CDR3 DNA is kept, with 48 bases framed from the first base. Between the V and J ends, shortened by 5 bases and 5 bases respectively, the junction contains 21 bases. The germline V gene (reference sequence) supplies CDR1 LNHDA and CDR2 SQIVND.